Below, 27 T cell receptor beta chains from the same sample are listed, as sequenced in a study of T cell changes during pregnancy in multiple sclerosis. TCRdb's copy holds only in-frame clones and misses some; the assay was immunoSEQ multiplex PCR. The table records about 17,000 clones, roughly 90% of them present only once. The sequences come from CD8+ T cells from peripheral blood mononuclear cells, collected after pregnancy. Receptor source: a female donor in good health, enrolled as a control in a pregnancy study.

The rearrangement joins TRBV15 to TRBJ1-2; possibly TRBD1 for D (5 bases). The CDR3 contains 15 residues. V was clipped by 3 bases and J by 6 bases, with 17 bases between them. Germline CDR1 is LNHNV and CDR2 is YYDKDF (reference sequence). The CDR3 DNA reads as TGTGCCACCAGCAGTACAACGCGCAGGGTAGATGGCTACACCTTC. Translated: CATSSTTRRVDGYTF.

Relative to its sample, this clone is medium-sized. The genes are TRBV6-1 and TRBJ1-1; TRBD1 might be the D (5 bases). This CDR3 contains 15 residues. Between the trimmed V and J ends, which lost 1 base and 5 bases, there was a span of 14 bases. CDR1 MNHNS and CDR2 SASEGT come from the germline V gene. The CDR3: CASSEEATGGTEAFF. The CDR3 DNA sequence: TGTGCCAGCAGTGAAGAAGCCACCGGGGGAACTGAAGCTTTCTTT.

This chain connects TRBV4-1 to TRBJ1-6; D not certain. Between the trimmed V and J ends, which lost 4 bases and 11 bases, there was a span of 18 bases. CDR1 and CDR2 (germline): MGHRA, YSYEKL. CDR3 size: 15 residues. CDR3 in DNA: TGCGCCAGCAGCCGGAGAATCCGGCCGGGTGCACCCCTCCACTTT. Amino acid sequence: CASSRRIRPGAPLHF.

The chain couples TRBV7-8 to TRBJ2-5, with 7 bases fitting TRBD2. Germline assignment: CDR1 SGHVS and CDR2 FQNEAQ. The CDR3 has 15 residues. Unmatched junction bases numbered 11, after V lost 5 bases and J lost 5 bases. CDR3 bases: TGTGCCAGCAGCCCGGGACTACCAAAATGGGAGACCCAGTACTTC. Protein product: CASSPGLPKWETQYF.

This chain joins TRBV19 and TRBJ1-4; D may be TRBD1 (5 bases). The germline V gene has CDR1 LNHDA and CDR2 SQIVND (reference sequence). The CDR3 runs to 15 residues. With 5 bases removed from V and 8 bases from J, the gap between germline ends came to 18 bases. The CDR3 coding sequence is TGTGCCAGTAGTCTTACGACCCGGGGGAAAGAAAAACTGTTTTTT. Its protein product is CASSLTTRGKEKLFF.

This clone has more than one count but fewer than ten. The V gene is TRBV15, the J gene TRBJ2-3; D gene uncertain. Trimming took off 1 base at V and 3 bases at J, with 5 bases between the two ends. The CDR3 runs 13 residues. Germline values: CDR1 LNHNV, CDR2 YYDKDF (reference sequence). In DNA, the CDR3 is TGTGCCACCAGCAGAGTGAGGACAGATACGCAGTATTTT. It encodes CATSRVRTDTQYF.

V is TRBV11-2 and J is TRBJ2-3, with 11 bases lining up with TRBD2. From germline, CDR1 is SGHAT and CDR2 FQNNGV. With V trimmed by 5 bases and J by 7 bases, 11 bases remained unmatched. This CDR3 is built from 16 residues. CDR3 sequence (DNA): TGTGCCAGCAGCCAGATTAGCGGGAGGGCCATTTATACGCAGTATTTT. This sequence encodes CASSQISGRAIYTQYF.

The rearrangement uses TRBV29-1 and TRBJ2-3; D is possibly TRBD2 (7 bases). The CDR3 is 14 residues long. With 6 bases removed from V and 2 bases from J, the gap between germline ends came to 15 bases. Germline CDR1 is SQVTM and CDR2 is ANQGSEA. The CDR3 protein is CSVGGAGATDTQYF. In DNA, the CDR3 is TGCAGCGTGGGGGGCGCGGGGGCCACAGATACGCAGTATTTT.

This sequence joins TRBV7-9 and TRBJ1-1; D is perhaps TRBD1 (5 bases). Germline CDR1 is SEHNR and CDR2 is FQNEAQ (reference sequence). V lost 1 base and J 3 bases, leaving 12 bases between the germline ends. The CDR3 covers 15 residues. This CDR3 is CASSLVSGAYTEAFF. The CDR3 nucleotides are TGTGCCAGCAGCTTAGTTTCTGGGGCGTACACTGAAGCTTTCTTT.

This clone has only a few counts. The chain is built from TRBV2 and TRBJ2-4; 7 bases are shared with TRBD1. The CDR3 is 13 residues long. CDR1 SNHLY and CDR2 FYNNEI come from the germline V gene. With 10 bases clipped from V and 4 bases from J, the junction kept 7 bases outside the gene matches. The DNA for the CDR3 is TGTGCCAAAGAGACAGGGACGAAAAACATTCAGTACTTC. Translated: CAKETGTKNIQYF.

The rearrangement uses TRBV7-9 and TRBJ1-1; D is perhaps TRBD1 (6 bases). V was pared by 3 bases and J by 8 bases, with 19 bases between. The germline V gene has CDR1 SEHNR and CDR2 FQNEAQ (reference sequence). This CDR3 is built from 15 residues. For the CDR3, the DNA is TGTGCCAGCAGCTTCAGACAGGCCGATGAGGAAGAAGCTTTCTTT. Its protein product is CASSFRQADEEEAFF.

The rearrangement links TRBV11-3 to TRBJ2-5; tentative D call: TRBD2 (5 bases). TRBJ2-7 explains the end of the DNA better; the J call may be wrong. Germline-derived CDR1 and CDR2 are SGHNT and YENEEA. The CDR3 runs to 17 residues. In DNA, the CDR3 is TGTGCCAGCAGCTCCTGCCTAGCCAAGGGTGTAACCTACGAGCAGTACTTC. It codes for CASSSCLAKGVTYEQYF.

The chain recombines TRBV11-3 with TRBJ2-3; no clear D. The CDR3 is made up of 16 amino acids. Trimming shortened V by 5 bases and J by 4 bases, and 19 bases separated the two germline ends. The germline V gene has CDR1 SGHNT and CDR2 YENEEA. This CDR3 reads CASSPSPSLLSDTQYF. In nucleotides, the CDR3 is TGTGCCAGCAGCCCCTCCCCAAGCCTCCTTTCAGATACGCAGTATTTT.

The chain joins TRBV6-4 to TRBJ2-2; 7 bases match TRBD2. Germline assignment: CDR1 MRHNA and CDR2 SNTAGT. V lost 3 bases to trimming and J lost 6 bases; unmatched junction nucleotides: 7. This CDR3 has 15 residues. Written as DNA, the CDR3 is TGTGCCAGCAGTGAGGCTGAGACTAGCCCCGGGGAGCTGTTTTTT. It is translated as CASSEAETSPGELFF.

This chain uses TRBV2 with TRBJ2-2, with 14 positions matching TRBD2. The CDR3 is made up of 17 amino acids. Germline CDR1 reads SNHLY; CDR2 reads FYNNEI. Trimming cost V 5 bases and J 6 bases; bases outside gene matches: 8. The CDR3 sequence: CASSQTSGRARAGELFF. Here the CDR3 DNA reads TGTGCCAGCAGTCAGACTAGCGGGAGGGCCAGGGCCGGGGAGCTGTTTTTT.

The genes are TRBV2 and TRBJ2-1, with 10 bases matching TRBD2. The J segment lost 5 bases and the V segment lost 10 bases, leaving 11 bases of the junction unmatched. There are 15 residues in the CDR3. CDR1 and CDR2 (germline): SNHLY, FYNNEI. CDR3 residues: CATPKAGLANNEQFF. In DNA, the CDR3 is TGTGCCACCCCAAAGGCGGGACTAGCGAACAATGAGCAGTTCTTC. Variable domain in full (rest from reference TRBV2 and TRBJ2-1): EPEVTQTPSHQVTQMGQEVILRCVPISNHLYFYWYRQILGQKVEFLVSFYNNEISEKSEIFDDQFSVERPDGSNFTLKIRSTKLEDSAMYFCATPKAGLANNEQFFGPGTRLTVL.

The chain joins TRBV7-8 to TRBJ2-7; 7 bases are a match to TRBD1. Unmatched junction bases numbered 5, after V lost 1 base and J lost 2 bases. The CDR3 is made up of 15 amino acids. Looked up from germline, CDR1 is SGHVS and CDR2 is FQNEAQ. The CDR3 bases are TGTGCCAGCAGCTTAGGTGTGACAGGGACCTACGAGCAGTACTTC. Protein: CASSLGVTGTYEQYF.

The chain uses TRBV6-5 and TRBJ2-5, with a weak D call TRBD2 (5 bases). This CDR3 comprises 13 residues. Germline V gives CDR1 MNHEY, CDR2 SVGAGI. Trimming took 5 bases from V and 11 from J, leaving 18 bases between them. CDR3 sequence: CASSPGHFGEQYF. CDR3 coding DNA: TGTGCCAGCAGTCCGGGTCACTTCGGGGAGCAGTACTTC.

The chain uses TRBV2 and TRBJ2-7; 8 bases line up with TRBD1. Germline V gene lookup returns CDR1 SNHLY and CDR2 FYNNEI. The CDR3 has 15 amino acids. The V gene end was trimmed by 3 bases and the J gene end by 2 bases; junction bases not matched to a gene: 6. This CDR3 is CASSDPRTGTYEQYF. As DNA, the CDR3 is TGTGCCAGCAGTGATCCTCGGACAGGGACCTACGAGCAGTACTTC.

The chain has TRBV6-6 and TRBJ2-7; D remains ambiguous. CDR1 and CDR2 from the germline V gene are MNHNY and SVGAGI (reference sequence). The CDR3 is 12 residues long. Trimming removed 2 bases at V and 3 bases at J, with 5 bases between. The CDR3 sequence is CASSYDNYEQYF. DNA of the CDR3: TGTGCCAGCAGTTACGACAACTACGAGCAGTACTTC.

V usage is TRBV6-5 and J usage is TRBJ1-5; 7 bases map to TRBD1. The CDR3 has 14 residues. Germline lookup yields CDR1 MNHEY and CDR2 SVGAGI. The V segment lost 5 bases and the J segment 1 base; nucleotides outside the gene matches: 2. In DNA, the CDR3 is TGTGCCAGCAGTAGGGACAGAAGCAATCAGCCCCAGCATTTT. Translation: CASSRDRSNQPQHF.

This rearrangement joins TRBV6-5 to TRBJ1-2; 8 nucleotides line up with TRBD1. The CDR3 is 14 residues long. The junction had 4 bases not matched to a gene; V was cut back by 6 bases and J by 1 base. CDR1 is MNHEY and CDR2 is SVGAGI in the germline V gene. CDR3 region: CASRRQGRNYGYTF. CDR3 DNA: TGTGCCAGCAGGCGACAGGGGCGTAACTATGGCTACACCTTC.

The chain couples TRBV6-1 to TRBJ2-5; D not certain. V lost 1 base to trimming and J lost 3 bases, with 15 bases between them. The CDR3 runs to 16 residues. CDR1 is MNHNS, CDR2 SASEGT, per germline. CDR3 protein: CASSEGAVIRKETQYF. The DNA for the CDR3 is TGTGCCAGCAGTGAAGGGGCCGTGATCCGAAAAGAGACCCAGTACTTC.

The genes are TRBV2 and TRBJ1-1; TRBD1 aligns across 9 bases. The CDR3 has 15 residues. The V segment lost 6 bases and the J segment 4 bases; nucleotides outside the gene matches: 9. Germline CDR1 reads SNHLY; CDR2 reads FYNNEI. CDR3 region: CASRPSTGGRTEAFF. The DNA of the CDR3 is TGTGCCAGCAGACCATCGACAGGGGGTCGCACTGAAGCTTTCTTT.

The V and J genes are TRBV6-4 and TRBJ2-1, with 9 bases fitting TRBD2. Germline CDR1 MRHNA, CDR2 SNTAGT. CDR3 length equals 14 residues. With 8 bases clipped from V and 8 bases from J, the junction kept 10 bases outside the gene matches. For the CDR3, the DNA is TGTGCCAGCGCGGTGCGAGCGGGGGGCGATGAGCAGTTCTTC. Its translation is CASAVRAGGDEQFF.

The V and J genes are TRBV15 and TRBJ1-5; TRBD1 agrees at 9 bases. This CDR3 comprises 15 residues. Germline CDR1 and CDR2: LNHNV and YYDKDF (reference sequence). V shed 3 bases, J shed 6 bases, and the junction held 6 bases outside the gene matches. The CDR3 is CATSRDRGLVQPQHF. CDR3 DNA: TGTGCCACCAGCAGGGACAGGGGTTTAGTTCAGCCCCAGCATTTT.

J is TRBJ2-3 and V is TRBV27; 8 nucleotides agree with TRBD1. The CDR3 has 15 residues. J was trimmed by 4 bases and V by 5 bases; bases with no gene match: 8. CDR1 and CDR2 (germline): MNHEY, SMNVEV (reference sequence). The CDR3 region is CASSQDRGSADTQYF. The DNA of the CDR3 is TGTGCCAGCAGTCAAGACAGGGGTAGTGCAGATACGCAGTATTTT.